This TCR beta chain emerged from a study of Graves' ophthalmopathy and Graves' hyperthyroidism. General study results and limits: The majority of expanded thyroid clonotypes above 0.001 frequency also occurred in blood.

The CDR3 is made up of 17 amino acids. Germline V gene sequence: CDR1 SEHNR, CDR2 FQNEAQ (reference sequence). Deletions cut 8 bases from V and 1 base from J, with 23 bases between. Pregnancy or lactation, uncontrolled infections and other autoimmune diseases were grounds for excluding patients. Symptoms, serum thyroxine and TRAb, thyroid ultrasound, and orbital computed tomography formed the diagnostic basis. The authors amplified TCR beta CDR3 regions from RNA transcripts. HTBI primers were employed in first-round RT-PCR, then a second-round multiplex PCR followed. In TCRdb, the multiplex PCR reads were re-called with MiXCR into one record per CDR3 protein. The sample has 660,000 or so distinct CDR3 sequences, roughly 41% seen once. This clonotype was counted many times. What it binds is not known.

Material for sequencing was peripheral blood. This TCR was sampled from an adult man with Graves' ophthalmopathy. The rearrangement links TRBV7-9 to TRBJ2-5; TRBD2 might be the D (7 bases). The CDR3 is CASRRGGAQLIQETQYF. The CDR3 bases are TGTGCCAGCCGGAGGGGGGGGGCACAATTAATCCAAGAGACCCAGTACTTC.